The 27 T cell receptor beta chains below all came from one sample that was sequenced in a study of response to subunit inactivated influenza vaccine. In TCRdb, the RT-PCR reads were re-called with MiXCR into one record per CDR3 protein. The sample contains about 620,000 distinct CDR3 sequences, 10% to 15% of which appear only once. Sequencing used PBMCs from blood, obtained on the day of vaccination. The receptors derive from a middle-aged man who received an inactivated influenza vaccine.

This clonotype was observed a handful of times. The chain couples TRBV10-2 to TRBJ2-7, with 9 bases matching TRBD2. Germline V gene data show CDR1 as WSHSY and CDR2 as SAAADI. The CDR3 totals 16 residues. V shed 5 bases and J 0 bases; nucleotides not matched to a gene: 8. CDR3 bases: TGCGCCAGCAGTCGTAGCGGGAGTTACCTCTCCTACGAGCAGTACTTC. Protein product: CASSRSGSYLSYEQYF.

The gene calls are TRBV27 and TRBJ2-5; D unresolved. Germline-derived CDR1 and CDR2 are MNHEY and SMNVEV (reference sequence). Trimming removed 3 bases from V and 4 bases from J, with 12 bases in between. The length of the CDR3 is 14 residues. In DNA, the CDR3 is TGTGCCAGCAGTTTTTCGGCCGCCCGAGAGACCCAGTACTTC. Translated: CASSFSAARETQYF.

The chain uses TRBV4-3 and TRBJ2-5, with 7 bases that match TRBD1. CDR3 length: 15 residues. CDR1 and CDR2 (germline): LGHNA, YSLEER. V gave up 2 bases and J gave up 4 bases; unmatched junction bases: 7. In DNA, the CDR3 is TGCGCCAGCAGCCAAATGACAGGGAACCGAGAGACCCAGTACTTC. Its translation is CASSQMTGNRETQYF.

This clonotype showed up many times. The V call is TRBV11-2, the J call TRBJ2-2; D perhaps matches TRBD2 (6 bases). The CDR3 runs to 16 residues. V lost 0 bases, J lost 2 bases, and 10 bases lay in between. Germline V CDR1 and CDR2: SGHAT, FQNNGV. In DNA, the CDR3 is TGTGCCAGCAGCTTAGAGTCGGGGGTAAACACCGGGGAGCTGTTTTTT. This gives the protein CASSLESGVNTGELFF. The whole variable domain, remainder taken from reference TRBV11-2 and TRBJ2-2, is EAGVAQSPRYKIIEKRQSVAFWCNPISGHATLYWYQQILGQGPKLLIQFQNNGVVDDSQLPKDRFSAERLKGVDSTLKIQPAKLEDSAVYLCASSLESGVNTGELFFGEGSRLTVL.

This chain connects TRBV5-1 to TRBJ2-7, with a possible D match to TRBD1 (5 bases). CDR1 and CDR2 from the germline V gene are SGHRS and YFSETQ. This CDR3 comprises 16 residues. V was pared by 4 bases and J by 2 bases, with 19 bases between. The CDR3 DNA follows: TGCGCCAGCAGCCCGATTGCAGGGCGAGTCGCCTACGAGCAGTACTTC. The encoded protein is CASSPIAGRVAYEQYF.

Ten or more counts support this clonotype. The DNA of the CDR3 is TGTGCCAGCAGTTCCTCGACAGGGTCCTACAATGAGCAGTTCTTC. It encodes CASSSSTGSYNEQFF. The chain combines TRBV27 with TRBJ2-1; 7 bases line up with TRBD1. The V segment lost 4 bases and the J segment 1 base; nucleotides outside the gene matches: 4. This CDR3 has 15 amino acids. Germline CDR1 and CDR2: MNHEY and SMNVEV (reference sequence).

This clonotype was found many times. The gene calls are TRBV6-2 or TRBV6-3 and TRBJ2-1; 7 bases match TRBD2. V lost 0 bases and J lost 14; bases outside the gene matches: 13. This CDR3 has 15 residues. The germline gives CDR1 MNHEY, CDR2 SVGEGT. The CDR3 reads CASSYSHPGGPQKFF. DNA of the CDR3: TGTGCCAGCAGTTACTCCCATCCGGGAGGACCCCAAAAGTTCTTC.

This clonotype was seen at least ten times. The chain employs TRBV4-3 and TRBJ2-3; 11 bases map to TRBD2. The germline CDR1 and CDR2 sequences are LGHNA and YSLEER. V was clipped by 1 base and J by 1 base; unmatched bases: 7. CDR3 length equals 18 residues. The CDR3 loop reads CASSQGTSGSWGTDTQYF. CDR3 in DNA: TGCGCCAGCAGCCAAGGGACTAGCGGGTCCTGGGGCACAGATACGCAGTATTTT.

The chain has TRBV9 and TRBJ2-1, with D perhaps being TRBD1 or TRBD2 (5 bases each). The CDR3 totals 15 residues. The V gene's germline CDR1 is SGDLS and CDR2 YYNGEE. The V end was cut by 4 bases, the J end by 2 bases, with 13 bases between. CDR3 nucleotide sequence: TGTGCCAGCAGCATTGGGACGGACCCCTACAATGAGCAGTTCTTC. Its translation: CASSIGTDPYNEQFF.

The J gene is TRBJ2-4, the V gene TRBV29-1; no clear D. V was clipped by 6 bases and J by 8 bases, with 14 bases between them. The length of the CDR3 is 12 residues. Germline V lookup: CDR1 SQVTM, CDR2 ANQGSEA. The CDR3 here is CSVRTAWDIQYF. The CDR3 DNA is TGCAGCGTCCGGACGGCCTGGGACATTCAGTACTTC.

The J gene is TRBJ2-7, the V gene TRBV5-1; D gene uncertain. The CDR3 extends over 13 amino acids. Looked up from germline, CDR1 is SGHRS and CDR2 is YFSETQ. Trimming shortened V by 2 bases and J by 3 bases, and 9 bases separated the two germline ends. For the CDR3, the DNA is TGCGCCAGCAGCTTCCGGCTAGGCTACGAGCAGTACTTC. The encoded protein is CASSFRLGYEQYF.

The chain has TRBV6-4 and TRBJ2-3; D perhaps matches TRBD2 (6 bases). V was cut by 0 bases and J by 6 bases, with 13 bases left in between. This CDR3 is built from 15 residues. The germline V gene has CDR1 MRHNA and CDR2 SNTAGT. The CDR3 DNA reads as TGTGCCAGCAGTGACTCAGCGGGCGGCGGGGATACGCAGTATTTT. It yields the protein CASSDSAGGGDTQYF.

In this sample, this clonotype turned up a few times. This chain connects TRBV6-5 to TRBJ2-1, with D unclear. The V end was cut by 0 bases, the J end by 7 bases, with 10 bases between. The CDR3 loop spans 14 amino acids. Germline assignment: CDR1 MNHEY and CDR2 SVGAGI. The CDR3 DNA reads TGTGCCAGCAGTTACTCCCCCAATGGGAATGAGCAGTTCTTC. Translated: CASSYSPNGNEQFF.

This clonotype was seen more than once but under ten times. The rearrangement links TRBV28 to TRBJ2-3; no clear D gene. CDR3 length: 12 amino acids. The V gene lost 5 bases and the J gene lost 4 bases, with 7 bases spanning the gap. Germline V CDR1 and CDR2: MDHEN, SYDVKM. The CDR3 spells CASSQYPDTQYF. CDR3 nucleotides: TGTGCCAGCAGTCAATACCCAGATACGCAGTATTTT.

The genes are TRBV12-3 or TRBV12-4 and TRBJ2-5; D is unclear. This CDR3 contains 14 residues. Trimming stripped 6 bases from V and 3 bases from J, with 14 bases between. The CDR3 nucleotides are TGTGCCAGCAGCCCCGCAACCTTTGAAGAGACCCAGTACTTC. This gives the protein CASSPATFEETQYF.

This clonotype was counted at least ten times. The gene calls are TRBV5-1 and TRBJ2-7, with D possibly matching TRBD2 (5 bases). Looked up from germline, CDR1 is SGHRS and CDR2 is YFSETQ. The CDR3 has 14 residues. V dropped 4 bases and J dropped 3 bases, with 14 bases sitting between them. CDR3 nucleotides: TGCGCCAGCAGCATTTCCGGAGGCAGCTACGAGCAGTACTTC. Protein: CASSISGGSYEQYF.

This clonotype was found many times. J is TRBJ2-1 and V is TRBV12-3 or TRBV12-4; 9 bases match TRBD2. With 2 bases clipped from V and 3 bases from J, the junction kept 5 bases outside the gene matches. CDR3 size: 16 residues. The CDR3 nucleotides read TGTGCCAGCAGTTTACTCGGCGGGGGGGACTACAATGAGCAGTTCTTC. Translating gives CASSLLGGGDYNEQFF.

The genes are TRBV30 and TRBJ2-7; tentatively, D is TRBD2 (6 bases). This CDR3 has 15 residues. Germline CDR1 GTSNPN, CDR2 SVGIG (reference sequence). V was shortened by 2 bases and J by 6 bases, with 20 bases between the two germline ends. The CDR3 DNA sequence: TGTGCCTGGAGTAGCTCCGGGACTGCGGGGTCCGAGCAGTACTTC. Translating it yields CAWSSSGTAGSEQYF.

This clonotype was seen a handful of times. CDR3 residues: CASRAGTAQETQYF. CDR3 coding DNA: TGTGCCAGCAGGGCCGGGACAGCACAAGAGACCCAGTACTTC. The rearrangement uses TRBV12-3 or TRBV12-4 and TRBJ2-5; 7 bases align to TRBD1. CDR3 length: 14 amino acids. Germline trimming cut 6 bases from V and 2 bases from J; bases unmatched to any gene: 6.

This clonotype showed up just a few times. CDR3 nucleotides: TGCAGTGCCACGGCCTCCTACGAGCAGTACTTC. Its translation: CSATASYEQYF. The chain combines TRBV20-1 with TRBJ2-7; D is undetermined. CDR1 and CDR2 from the germline V gene are DFQATT and SNEGSKA (reference sequence). CDR3 length: 11 amino acids. The ends were cut back, 6 bases at V and 0 bases at J, with 6 bases in the middle.

A single count supports this clonotype. V and J are TRBV24-1 and TRBJ2-1, with a possible D match to TRBD2 (6 bases). CDR3 length equals 15 residues. Trimming took 4 bases from V and 3 from J, leaving 12 bases between them. Germline V lookup: CDR1 KGHDR, CDR2 SFDVKD. The CDR3, as DNA: TGTGCCACCAGTGACTCCGGGACTGGCTACAATGAGCAGTTCTTC. Translation gives CATSDSGTGYNEQFF.

This rearrangement joins TRBV28 to TRBJ1-2; 10 bases are shared with TRBD1. This CDR3 has 15 amino acids. Germline CDR1 is MDHEN and CDR2 is SYDVKM. The V and J ends lost 5 bases and 7 bases, in that order; junction bases with no gene match: 10. In nucleotides, the CDR3 is TGTGCCAGCAGTCTAGGACAGGGGGGGCATTTTGGCTACACCTTC. It specifies CASSLGQGGHFGYTF.

This clonotype came up a few times. This chain joins TRBV7-9 and TRBJ1-6, with D tentatively TRBD1 (6 bases). The germline V and J ends were trimmed by 3 bases and 4 bases, with 10 bases remaining between them. CDR1 and CDR2 from the germline V gene are SEHNR and FQNEAQ (reference sequence). The CDR3 consists of 15 residues. CDR3 protein: CASSLSTGYNSPLHF. As DNA, the CDR3 is TGTGCCAGCAGCTTGTCGACAGGATATAATTCACCCCTCCACTTT.

This clonotype was counted ten times or more. The chain has TRBV9 and TRBJ1-6, with 7 bases aligning to TRBD1. CDR1 and CDR2 from the germline V gene are SGDLS and YYNGEE. The CDR3 spans 14 residues. J gave up 1 base and V 7 bases, and 2 bases lay outside the gene matches. CDR3 DNA sequence: TGTGCCAGCGGGGACAGTTCCTATAATTCACCCCTCCACTTT. Translating gives CASGDSSYNSPLHF.

This clonotype was seen only a few times. The rearrangement uses TRBV7-2 and TRBJ2-3; D ambiguous. The CDR3 is made up of 15 amino acids. With 0 bases removed from V and 0 bases from J, the gap between germline ends came to 7 bases. The germline V gene encodes CDR1 SGHTA and CDR2 FQGNSA. The chain's CDR3 is CASSLAPWSTDTQYF. Here the CDR3 DNA reads TGTGCCAGCAGCTTAGCTCCCTGGAGCACAGATACGCAGTATTTT. The full variable domain, completed using reference TRBV7-2 and TRBJ2-3, is GAGVSQSPSNKVTEKGKDVELRCDPISGHTALYWYRQSLGQGLEFLIYFQGNSAPDKSGLPSDRFSAERTGGSVSTLTIQRTQQEDSAVYLCASSLAPWSTDTQYFGPGTRLTVL.

This clonotype was picked up a small number of times. V gene TRBV20-1 combines with J gene TRBJ2-3, with 7 bases that match TRBD1. After removal of 4 bases from V and 3 bases from J, the junction contained 7 bases not matched to a gene. Germline V gene lookup returns CDR1 DFQATT and CDR2 SNEGSKA (reference sequence). CDR3 length: 14 residues. The chain's CDR3 is CSANRQGVTDTQYF. CDR3 nucleotides: TGCAGTGCTAACAGACAGGGTGTAACAGATACGCAGTATTTT.

This clonotype was found many times. CDR3 coding DNA: TGTGCCACCAGCAGAGATATGGGGGCTGGAAACACCATATATTTT. Translation: CATSRDMGAGNTIYF. V is TRBV15 and J is TRBJ1-3; D perhaps matches TRBD1 (5 bases). Between the trimmed V and J ends, which lost 0 bases and 2 bases, there was a span of 8 bases. This CDR3 has 15 residues. Per germline, CDR1 LNHNV and CDR2 YYDKDF (reference sequence).